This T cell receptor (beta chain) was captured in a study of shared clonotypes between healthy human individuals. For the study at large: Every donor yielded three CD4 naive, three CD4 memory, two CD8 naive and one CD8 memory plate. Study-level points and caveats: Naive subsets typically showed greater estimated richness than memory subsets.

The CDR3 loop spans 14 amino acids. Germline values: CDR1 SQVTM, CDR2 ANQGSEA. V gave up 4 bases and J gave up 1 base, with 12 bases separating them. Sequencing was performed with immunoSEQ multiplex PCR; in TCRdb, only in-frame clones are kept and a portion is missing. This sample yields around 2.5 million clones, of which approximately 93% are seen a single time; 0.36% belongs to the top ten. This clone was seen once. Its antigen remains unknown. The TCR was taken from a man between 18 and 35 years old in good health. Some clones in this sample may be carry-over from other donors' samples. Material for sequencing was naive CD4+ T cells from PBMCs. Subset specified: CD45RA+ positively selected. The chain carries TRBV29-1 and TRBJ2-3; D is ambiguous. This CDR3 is CSVASTLGTDTQYF. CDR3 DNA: TGCAGCGTTGCTTCCACCCTAGGCACAGATACGCAGTATTTT.